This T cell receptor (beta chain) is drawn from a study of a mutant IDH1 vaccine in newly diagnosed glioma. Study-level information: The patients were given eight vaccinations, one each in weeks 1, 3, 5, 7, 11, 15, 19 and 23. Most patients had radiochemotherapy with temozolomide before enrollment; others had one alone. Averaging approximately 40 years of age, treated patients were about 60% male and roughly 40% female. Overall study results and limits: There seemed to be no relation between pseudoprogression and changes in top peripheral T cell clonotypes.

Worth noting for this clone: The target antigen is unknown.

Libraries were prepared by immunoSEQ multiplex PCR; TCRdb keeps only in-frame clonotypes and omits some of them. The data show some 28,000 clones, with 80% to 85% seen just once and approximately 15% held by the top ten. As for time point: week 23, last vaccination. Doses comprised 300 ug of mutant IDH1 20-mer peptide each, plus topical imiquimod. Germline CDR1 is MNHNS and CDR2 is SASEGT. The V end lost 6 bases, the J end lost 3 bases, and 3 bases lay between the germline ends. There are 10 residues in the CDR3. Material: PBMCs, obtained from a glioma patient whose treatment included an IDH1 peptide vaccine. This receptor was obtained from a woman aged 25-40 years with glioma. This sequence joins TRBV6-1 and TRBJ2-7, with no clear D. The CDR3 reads CASRNYEQYF. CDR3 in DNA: TGTGCCAGCAGGAACTACGAGCAGTACTTC.